Listed below are T cell receptor beta chains from one sample, sequenced in a study of blood T cell repertoires in COVID-19. The table came from immunoSEQ multiplex PCR; TCRdb's copy has only in-frame clones and leaves some out. The sample carries approximately 50,000 clones, around 92% recorded once. The sequencing sample was made of peripheral blood. Source of these receptors: a man older than 75 with active or convalescent COVID-19. The CDR3 runs from the conserved cysteine through the conserved F or W. A D gene is named only where the DNA matches it firmly. Only part of the rows carry a size: once, few, many, or a class if the clone is expanded.

length,V,size,J,D,CDR3,DNA
13,TRBV3-1/TRBV3-2,once,TRBJ1-1,-,CASSRDTYTEAFF,TGTGCCAGCAGCCGGGACACCTACACTGAAGCTTTCTTT
15,TRBV3-1/TRBV3-2,-,TRBJ2-3,TRBD1,CASSQTGVNTDTQYF,TGTGCCAGCAGCCAAACAGGGGTAAACACAGATACGCAGTATTTT
13,TRBV28,-,TRBJ2-4,TRBD1,CASGVQGAYIQYF,TGTGCCAGCGGGGTTCAGGGGGCATACATTCAGTACTTC
13,TRBV12-3/TRBV12-4,-,TRBJ1-1,-,CASSSPQGLKAFF,TGTGCCAGCAGTTCGCCACAGGGCTTGAAAGCTTTCTTT
15,TRBV7-3,few,TRBJ2-7,TRBD2,CASSAGGGSSYEQYF,TGTGCCAGCAGCGCGGGGGGCGGAAGCTCCTACGAGCAGTACTTC
18,TRBV4-2,-,TRBJ1-5,-,CASSHVTQGRGLNQPQHF,TGTGCCAGCAGCCACGTCACACAGGGAAGAGGCCTCAATCAGCCCCAGCATTTT
15,TRBV3-1/TRBV3-2,-,TRBJ2-2,TRBD2,CASSPLAGDTGELFF,TGTGCCAGCAGCCCACTAGCGGGGGACACCGGGGAGCTGTTTTTT
13,TRBV6-2/TRBV6-3,-,TRBJ1-2,-,CASSYQGGYGYTF,TGTGCCAGCAGTTACCAGGGTGGCTATGGCTACACCTTC
16,TRBV7-2,-,TRBJ2-1,TRBD2,CASSLRISGLYNEQFF,TGTGCCAGCAGCTTGAGGATTAGCGGGCTCTACAATGAGCAGTTCTTC
16,TRBV6-5,-,TRBJ1-4,-,CASSYSGAAHNEKLFF,TGTGCCAGCAGTTACTCTGGGGCAGCCCATAATGAAAAACTGTTTTTT
14,TRBV27,once,TRBJ2-5,-,CASSPGTAQETQYF,TGTGCCAGCAGTCCCGGGACTGCCCAAGAGACCCAGTACTTC
15,TRBV5-1,-,TRBJ2-1,-,CASSSELTDYNEQFF,TGCGCCAGCAGCTCTGAGTTGACAGACTACAATGAGCAGTTCTTC
16,TRBV28,-,TRBJ2-1,TRBD1,CASSFQDRGLDNEQFF,TGTGCCAGCAGTTTTCAGGACAGGGGCTTAGACAATGAGCAGTTCTTC
13,TRBV2,-,TRBJ2-7,-,CASRLAPLYEQYF,TGTGCCAGCAGGCTAGCACCTCTCTACGAGCAGTACTTC
18,TRBV5-5,once,TRBJ2-1,TRBD1,CASSYPGQGPVVDNEQFF,TGTGCCAGCAGCTATCCGGGACAGGGGCCGGTAGTTGACAATGAGCAGTTCTTC
11,TRBV20-1,once,TRBJ2-5,-,CSTGTSETQYF,TGCAGTACAGGGACCTCAGAGACCCAGTACTTC
15,TRBV18,-,TRBJ1-1,-,CASSPRDGANTEAFF,TGTGCCAGCTCACCAAGAGATGGGGCGAACACTGAAGCTTTCTTT
11,TRBV28,-,TRBJ1-5,-,CASSSGQPQHF,TGTGCCAGCAGTTCTGGCCAGCCCCAGCATTTT
15,TRBV5-1,-,TRBJ2-1,-,CASSLGGSGSDEQFF,TGCGCCAGCAGCTTGGGCGGGTCCGGATCAGATGAGCAGTTCTTC
14,TRBV6-5,once,TRBJ1-1,TRBD1,CASRTTGGNTEAFF,TGTGCCAGCAGGACGACAGGGGGGAACACTGAAGCTTTCTTT
16,TRBV28,-,TRBJ1-1,TRBD1,CASSLLLPGGASEAFF,TGTGCCAGCAGCCTACTACTTCCAGGGGGCGCTTCTGAAGCTTTCTTT
14,TRBV6-5,-,TRBJ2-1,TRBD2,CASTRLAEGNEQFF,TGTGCCAGCACCAGACTAGCGGAAGGTAATGAGCAGTTCTTC
16,TRBV7-2,-,TRBJ2-6,-,CASSLGPSSGANVLTF,TGTGCCAGCAGCTTAGGGCCAAGCTCTGGGGCCAACGTCCTGACTTTC
16,TRBV5-1,once,TRBJ2-3,-,CASSLAGRGFTDTQYF,TGCGCCAGCAGCTTGGCCGGGCGGGGTTTCACAGATACGCAGTATTTT
13,TRBV6-4,once,TRBJ1-5,TRBD1,CASSEQGSQPQHF,TGTGCCAGCAGTGAACAGGGGAGTCAGCCCCAGCATTTT
11,TRBV2,-,TRBJ2-5,-,CASSREETQYF,TGTGCCAGCAGTAGAGAAGAGACCCAGTACTTC
21,TRBV30,few,TRBJ2-3,TRBD2,CAWSAPLLAGGSRARGDTQYF,TGTGCCTGGAGTGCCCCTTTACTAGCGGGAGGATCGCGAGCTCGGGGAGATACGCAGTATTTT
15,TRBV7-2,-,TRBJ2-3,TRBD2,CASSFDSGGLDTQYF,TGTGCCAGCAGCTTTGACAGCGGGGGGTTAGATACGCAGTATTTT
15,TRBV28,-,TRBJ1-1,TRBD1,CASRGSGTGNTEAFF,TGTGCCAGCCGAGGGTCGGGGACAGGGAACACTGAAGCTTTCTTT
13,TRBV7-2,once,TRBJ2-7,-,CASSSSRGFEQYF,TGTGCCAGCAGCTCCTCCCGGGGGTTCGAGCAGTACTTC
14,TRBV7-9,-,TRBJ1-5,TRBD1,CASSPQGGNQPQHF,TGTGCCAGCAGCCCACAGGGGGGCAATCAGCCCCAGCATTTT
14,TRBV28,-,TRBJ1-1,TRBD1,CASRVQGALPRAFF,TGTGCCAGCAGGGTTCAGGGGGCCCTCCCGCGAGCTTTCTTT
14,TRBV6-5,-,TRBJ2-7,-,CASRRTGTSYEQYF,TGTGCCAGCAGGCGAACCGGGACAAGCTACGAGCAGTACTTC
13,TRBV7-3,-,TRBJ2-2,-,CASSPPGAGELFF,TGTGCCAGCAGCCCCCCCGGGGCCGGGGAGCTGTTTTTT
14,TRBV6-2/TRBV6-3,-,TRBJ2-7,TRBD2,CASSREGQLNEQYF,TGTGCCAGCAGCCGGGAGGGGCAGCTAAACGAGCAGTACTTC
15,TRBV14,-,TRBJ1-5,-,CASSQGSGSNQPQHF,TGTGCCAGCAGCCAAGGTTCGGGGAGCAATCAGCCCCAGCATTTT
16,TRBV25-1,-,TRBJ2-1,TRBD2,CASSSFSGRSYNEQFF,TGTGCCAGCAGTTCCTTTAGCGGGAGGTCCTACAATGAGCAGTTCTTC
15,TRBV7-2,-,TRBJ2-1,TRBD2,CASASLAGGYNEQFF,TGTGCCAGCGCCTCCCTGGCGGGGGGTTACAATGAGCAGTTCTTC
15,TRBV4-2,-,TRBJ2-5,TRBD2,CASSPGLAGGETQYF,TGTGCCAGCAGCCCGGGACTAGCGGGGGGAGAGACCCAGTACTTC
15,TRBV6-5,once,TRBJ1-2,TRBD1,CASKSDREANYGYTF,TGTGCCAGCAAATCTGACAGGGAAGCAAACTATGGCTACACCTTC
16,TRBV9,-,TRBJ1-4,-,CASSVATGFSNEKLFF,TGTGCCAGCAGCGTAGCTACAGGGTTTTCTAATGAAAAACTGTTTTTT
14,TRBV5-4,-,TRBJ2-2,-,CASSLGGASGELFF,TGTGCCAGCAGCTTGGGTGGGGCGTCCGGGGAGCTGTTTTTT
14,TRBV6-5,-,TRBJ2-3,-,CASSYGGSTDTQYF,TGTGCCAGCAGTTACGGCGGGAGCACAGATACGCAGTATTTT
14,TRBV19,once,TRBJ2-2,-,CASSPSGVTGELFF,TGTGCCAGTAGTCCCTCAGGGGTCACCGGGGAGCTGTTTTTT
15,TRBV9,-,TRBJ1-5,TRBD1,CASSSGQAPNQPQHF,TGTGCCAGCAGCTCGGGACAGGCCCCGAATCAGCCCCAGCATTTT
12,TRBV12-3/TRBV12-4,-,TRBJ1-4,-,CASSFAGGKLFF,TGTGCCAGCAGTTTTGCAGGAGGAAAACTGTTTTTT
16,TRBV6-6,-,TRBJ1-2,TRBD1,CASRSGLGTGGYGYTF,TGTGCCAGCAGATCAGGGTTGGGGACAGGGGGCTATGGCTACACCTTC
14,TRBV27,once,TRBJ2-2,-,CASSFTGYTGELFF,TGTGCCAGCAGTTTCACAGGGTACACCGGGGAGCTGTTTTTT
14,TRBV6-5,-,TRBJ2-7,TRBD2,CASSSREGLYEQYF,TGTGCCAGCAGCTCGCGGGAGGGCCTCTACGAGCAGTACTTC
18,TRBV7-2,-,TRBJ2-3,TRBD1,CASSLTRVGTGHGDTQYF,TGTGCCAGCAGCTTAACGCGGGTAGGGACAGGGCACGGAGATACGCAGTATTTT